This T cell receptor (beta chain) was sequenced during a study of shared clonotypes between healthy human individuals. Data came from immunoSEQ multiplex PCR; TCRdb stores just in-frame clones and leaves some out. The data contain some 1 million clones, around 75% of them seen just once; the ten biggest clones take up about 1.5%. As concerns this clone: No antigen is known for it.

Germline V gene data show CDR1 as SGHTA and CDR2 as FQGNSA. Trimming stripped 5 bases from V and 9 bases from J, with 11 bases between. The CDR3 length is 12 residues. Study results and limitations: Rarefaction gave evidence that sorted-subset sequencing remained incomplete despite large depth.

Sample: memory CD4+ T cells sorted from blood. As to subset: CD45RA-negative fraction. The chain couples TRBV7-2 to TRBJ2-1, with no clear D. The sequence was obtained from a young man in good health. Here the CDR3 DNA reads TGTGCCAGCAGCCCCGACTCGGGTGAGCAGTTCTTC. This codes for CASSPDSGEQFF.